This T cell receptor beta chain was found in a study of blood T cell repertoires in COVID-19. Study background: The study drew acute and convalescent COVID-19 samples from the United States, Italy and Spain.

This clone was observed a single time. CDR3 length equals 15 residues. Germline V gives CDR1 MNHEY, CDR2 SVGAGI. After removal of 0 bases from V and 5 bases from J, the junction contained 6 bases not matched to a gene. TCRdb's table, derived via immunoSEQ multiplex PCR, lists solely in-frame clones and lacks some. The table records 150,000 to 200,000 clones, roughly 87% of them present only once. The V gene is TRBV6-5, the J gene TRBJ1-1, with 7 bases fitting TRBD1. This receptor was obtained from a man between 60 and 70 years old with active or convalescent COVID-19. The sequenced sample consisted of peripheral blood. Here the CDR3 reads CASSYSVSTGTEAFF. Here the CDR3 DNA reads TGTGCCAGCAGTTACTCGGTTTCGACAGGGACTGAAGCTTTCTTT.